What follows is one TCR beta chain and its context. Its antigen is still unknown. The data originate from a study of shared clonotypes between healthy human individuals. The CDR3 is 14 amino acids. Germline-derived CDR1 and CDR2 are SNHLY and FYNNEI. Trimming at V came to 1 base and at J to 3 bases, leaving 3 bases not matched to a gene. Positively selected for CCR7, the CD45RO-negative cells used as naive CD8 cells excluded terminally differentiated effector memory CD45RA+ cells. General observations from the study: Memory subsets generally showed smaller estimated richness than naive subsets did. Generation probability values for non-shared clonotypes were lower than those for clonotypes shared by all four donors.

Original processing notes: ImmunoSEQ junction-only sequences lacked quality scores, so their filtering differed. Only in-frame clones appear in the TCRdb table, and some are missing; sequencing was by immunoSEQ multiplex PCR. From that table come the V and J calls and clone size; the DNA was used to work out D and trimming. The sample lists 550,000 to 600,000 clones; roughly 98% were seen once. This receptor was obtained from a man aged 30 to 45 in good health. Sequenced material: naive CD8+ T cells sorted from blood. The rearrangement links TRBV2 to TRBJ2-7, with TRBD2 identical over 7 bases. Here the CDR3 reads CASSEGGSLYEQYF. The CDR3 region has the DNA TGTGCCAGCAGTGAAGGCGGGAGCCTCTACGAGCAGTACTTC. Supplemented by reference TRBV2 and TRBJ2-7, the full variable domain reads EPEVTQTPSHQVTQMGQEVILRCVPISNHLYFYWYRQILGQKVEFLVSFYNNEISEKSEIFDDQFSVERPDGSNFTLKIRSTKLEDSAMYFCASSEGGSLYEQYFGPGTRLTVT.